The TCR beta chain described here comes from a study of cytomegalovirus exposure and HLA in healthy donors. In germline, CDR1 is SGHTA, CDR2 FQGNSA. Losses at the gene ends were 5 bases for V and 1 base for J; bases not matched to a gene: 13. This CDR3 comprises 18 residues. The table lists this clone with a few counts. A multiplex PCR was run with 60 Vbeta primers and 13 Jbeta primers. TCRdb keeps only in-frame clones here, not all; method: immunoSEQ multiplex PCR. Found here are under 95,000 clones, less than 10% of them singletons; the top ten hold 2% to 2.5%. The sequence came from a man between 45 and 60 years old in good health and CMV-seronegative. The sample taken for sequencing was PBMCs. The chain has TRBV7-2 and TRBJ2-3; 9 nucleotides align to TRBD2. The CDR3 protein is CASSTRERGAGGTDTQYF. CDR3 nucleotides: TGTGCCAGCAGCACCCGGGAGCGGGGGGCCGGGGGCACAGATACGCAGTATTTT. Variable domain in full (rest from reference TRBV7-2 and TRBJ2-3): GAGVSQSPSNKVTEKGKDVELRCDPISGHTALYWYRQSLGQGLEFLIYFQGNSAPDKSGLPSDRFSAERTGGSVSTLTIQRTQQEDSAVYLCASSTRERGAGGTDTQYFGPGTRLTVL.